The clone carrying this T cell receptor beta chain was seen a few times. Measured with immunoSEQ multiplex PCR; TCRdb has only the in-frame clones, and not every one. The sample holds tens of thousands of clones, 94% seen once. The data belong to a study of control samples from healthy donors and cancer patients. The V gene lost 0 bases and the J gene lost 5 bases, with 7 bases spanning the gap. The CDR3 runs to 13 residues. The germline V gene has CDR1 MNHEY and CDR2 SVGAGI. This TCR came from a woman aged 25 to 39 in good health. The J gene is TRBJ2-5, the V gene TRBV6-5; no firm D call. Sequencing was performed on blood. CDR3 protein: CASSYSFSETQYF. For the CDR3, the DNA is TGTGCCAGCAGTTACTCGTTTTCGGAGACCCAGTACTTC.